This T cell receptor beta chain emerged from a study of response to subunit inactivated influenza vaccine. Findings of the study overall: Every seasonal influenza vaccination brings in few new T cells, the authors suggested.

This clonotype has a handful of counts. The target antigen is unknown. The CDR3 length is 16 residues. Per germline, CDR1 MNHEY and CDR2 SVGEGT. J was trimmed by 1 base and V by 6 bases; bases with no gene match: 12. TCRdb fed the RT-PCR reads into MiXCR, producing one record per CDR3 protein. The data contain about 540,000 distinct CDR3 sequences, under 25% of them singletons. This sample also belongs to another study, concerning T cells expressing NK-cell markers. That work adds: Scientists made TCR beta cDNA using 5'RACE template switching with UMIs. It was sorted CD3+CD56-NKG2C+, CD3+CD56+NKG2C- and CD3+CD56+NKG2C+ T cells that provided the TCR beta repertoires. Within several experiments, an anti-gamma-delta TCR antibody kept the sorting limited to alpha-beta TCR T cells. Where several donors were concerned, these clonotypes also led the CD3+CD56-NKG2C+ fraction.

The source material was CD4+ T cells sorted from PBMCs, sampled roughly 12 days after vaccination. This TCR was sampled from a man aged 50 or older who received an inactivated influenza vaccine. J is TRBJ2-7 and V is TRBV6-2 or TRBV6-3; TRBD1 matches 7 bases. CDR3 bases: TGTGCCAGCAGCCAGGAAAGGACAGGTGGGTCCTACGAGCAGTACTTC. This encodes CASSQERTGGSYEQYF.